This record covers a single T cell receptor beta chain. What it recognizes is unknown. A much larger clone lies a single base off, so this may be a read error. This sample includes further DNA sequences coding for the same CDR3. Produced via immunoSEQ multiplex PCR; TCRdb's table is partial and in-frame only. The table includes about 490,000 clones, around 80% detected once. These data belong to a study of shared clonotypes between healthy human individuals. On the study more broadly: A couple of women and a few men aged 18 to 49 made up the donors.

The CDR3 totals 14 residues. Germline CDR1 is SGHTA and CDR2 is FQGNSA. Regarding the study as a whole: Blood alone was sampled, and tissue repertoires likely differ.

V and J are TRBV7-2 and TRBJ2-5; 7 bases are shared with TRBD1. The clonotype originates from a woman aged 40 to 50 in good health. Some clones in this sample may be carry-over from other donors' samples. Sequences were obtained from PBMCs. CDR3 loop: CASSLTGNQETQYF. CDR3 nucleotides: TGCGCCAGCAGCCTGACAGGGAACCAAGAGACCCAGTACTTC.